Listed below are T cell receptor beta chains from one sample, sequenced in a study of T cell repertoires in cytomegalovirus infection. TCRdb recomputed calls from the reads with MiXCR, one row per CDR3 protein. The table includes some 480,000 distinct CDR3 sequences, 33% detected once. What these receptors recognize is not known. The source was cultured PBMCs, collected from culture after CMV antigen stimulation. These receptors were collected from a human donor in good health (CMV status not recorded). Some clones in this sample may be carry-over from other donors' samples. CDR3s include the opening cysteine and the closing phenylalanine or tryptophan. Each record gives: D gene, J gene, V gene, clone size, CDR3 protein, CDR3 DNA. D genes are given only for firm matches. Only part of the rows carry a size: once, few, many, or a class if the clone is expanded.

D: -; J: TRBJ2-5; V: TRBV6-2/TRBV6-3; size: -; CDR3: CASSWRAGQERETQYF; DNA: TGTGCCAGCAGTTGGAGGGCGGGCCAAGAGAGGGAGACCCAGTACTTC
D: TRBD2; J: TRBJ2-3; V: TRBV19; size: -; CDR3: CASSIIGTSGRDTQYF; DNA: TGTGCCAGTAGTATTATAGGGACTAGCGGCCGAGATACGCAGTATTTT
D: -; J: TRBJ1-2; V: TRBV4-1; size: -; CDR3: CASSQEIGGNYGYTF; DNA: TGTGCCAGCAGCCAAGAGATAGGCGGGAACTATGGCTACACCTTC
D: -; J: TRBJ2-7; V: TRBV28; size: few; CDR3: CASSSFHDRYGYEQYF; DNA: TGTGCCAGCAGTTCCTTCCACGACAGGTACGGGTACGAGCAGTACTTC
D: -; J: TRBJ2-1; V: TRBV11-3; size: few; CDR3: CASSFERIDPYNEQFF; DNA: TGTGCCAGCAGCTTTGAAAGGATAGACCCCTACAATGAGCAGTTCTTC
D: TRBD1; J: TRBJ2-7; V: TRBV6-1; size: -; CDR3: CASSRGQGTTYEQYF; DNA: TGTGCCAGCAGTCGGGGACAGGGGACAACCTACGAGCAGTACTTC
D: -; J: TRBJ1-6; V: TRBV5-1; size: -; CDR3: CASSLDPPSSPLHF; DNA: TGCGCCAGCAGCTTGGATCCACCATCTTCACCCCTCCACTTT
D: -; J: TRBJ1-5; V: TRBV28; size: few; CDR3: CASRARTGYNQPQHF; DNA: TGTGCCAGCAGAGCTAGAACAGGGTACAATCAGCCCCAGCATTTT
D: TRBD1; J: TRBJ2-1; V: TRBV6-1; size: -; CDR3: CASRDRNEQFF; DNA: TGTGCCAGCAGGGACAGGAATGAGCAGTTCTTC
D: TRBD1; J: TRBJ2-7; V: TRBV20-1; size: -; CDR3: CSATGRTGHEQYF; DNA: TGCAGTGCTACGGGACGGACAGGCCACGAGCAGTACTTC
D: -; J: TRBJ2-6; V: TRBV12-5; size: -; CDR3: CASGRQRSSGANVLTF; DNA: TGTGCTAGTGGACGTCAGAGGTCCTCTGGGGCCAACGTCCTGACTTTC
D: -; J: TRBJ2-1; V: TRBV19; size: -; CDR3: CASKPGSGISEQFF; DNA: TGTGCCAGTAAACCAGGTAGCGGAATTAGTGAGCAGTTCTTC
D: TRBD1; J: TRBJ1-6; V: TRBV12-3/TRBV12-4; size: few; CDR3: CASSLQGANSPLHF; DNA: TGTGCCAGCAGTTTACAGGGGGCCAATTCACCCCTCCACTTT
D: -; J: TRBJ2-2; V: TRBV19; size: few; CDR3: CASSMNRVVAGELFF; DNA: TGTGCCAGTAGTATGAACAGGGTCGTAGCCGGGGAGCTGTTTTTT
D: -; J: TRBJ2-7; V: TRBV7-9; size: once; CDR3: CASSLDRDFYEQYF; DNA: TGTGCCAGCAGCTTAGACAGGGACTTTTACGAGCAGTACTTC
D: TRBD2; J: TRBJ2-1; V: TRBV9; size: -; CDR3: CATLGTSVNEQFF; DNA: TGTGCCACCTTAGGGACTAGCGTCAATGAGCAGTTCTTC
D: TRBD1; J: TRBJ2-7; V: TRBV6-2/TRBV6-3; size: -; CDR3: CASSRPGQGIYEQYF; DNA: TGTGCCAGCAGTCGACCGGGACAGGGGATCTACGAGCAGTACTTC
D: -; J: TRBJ1-1; V: TRBV12-3/TRBV12-4; size: few; CDR3: CASSQHPGTEAFF; DNA: TGTGCCAGCAGTCAGCACCCGGGGACTGAAGCTTTCTTT
D: TRBD2; J: TRBJ2-1; V: TRBV4-3; size: -; CDR3: CASSHPRSGRAYGSGNEQFF; DNA: TGCGCCAGCAGCCATCCCCGTAGCGGGAGGGCCTATGGTTCGGGGAATGAGCAGTTCTTC
D: -; J: TRBJ2-7; V: TRBV20-1; size: -; CDR3: CSASQPGSSYF; DNA: TGCAGTGCTAGCCAACCGGGATCGTCGTACTTC
D: TRBD1; J: TRBJ1-1; V: TRBV7-2; size: -; CDR3: CASSASGQVHEAFF; DNA: TGTGCCAGCAGCGCCAGTGGACAGGTCCATGAAGCTTTCTTT
D: -; J: TRBJ1-4; V: TRBV24-1; size: -; CDR3: CAVSSGEANEKLFF; DNA: TGTGCCGTTTCCTCCGGGGAGGCGAATGAAAAACTGTTTTTT
D: -; J: TRBJ2-7; V: TRBV20-1; size: -; CDR3: CSARGGVGGLNTYEQYF; DNA: TGCAGTGCTAGAGGGGGGGTGGGGGGCCTGAATACCTACGAGCAGTACTTC
D: TRBD2; J: TRBJ2-1; V: TRBV6-5; size: few; CDR3: CASSYTSGSLDEQFF; DNA: TGTGCCAGCAGTTATACTAGCGGGAGTTTGGATGAGCAGTTCTTC
D: -; J: TRBJ2-7; V: TRBV19; size: -; CDR3: CASKSSPGDPYEQYF; DNA: TGTGCCAGTAAAAGTTCTCCAGGGGATCCCTACGAGCAGTACTTC
D: -; J: TRBJ2-5; V: TRBV7-2; size: few; CDR3: CASSLLGATGGETQYF; DNA: TGTGCCAGCAGCTTACTTGGCGCAACGGGTGGGGAGACCCAGTACTTC
D: -; J: TRBJ1-2; V: TRBV19; size: few; CDR3: CASSSWTAANYGYTF; DNA: TGTGCCAGTAGTTCCTGGACAGCCGCTAACTATGGCTACACCTTC
D: -; J: TRBJ1-3; V: TRBV7-2; size: -; CDR3: CASSLAGLPGNTIYF; DNA: TGTGCCAGCAGCTTAGCTGGGCTACCTGGAAACACCATATATTTT
D: TRBD2; J: TRBJ2-1; V: TRBV28; size: few; CDR3: CASSHGAAGDNEQFF; DNA: TGTGCCAGCAGTCACGGGGCTGCGGGGGATAATGAGCAGTTCTTC
D: -; J: TRBJ2-3; V: TRBV7-2; size: -; CDR3: CASSPRMADMQYF; DNA: TGTGCCAGCAGCCCAAGGATGGCAGATATGCAGTATTTT
D: -; J: TRBJ2-1; V: TRBV28; size: -; CDR3: CASSFPLGGTNNEQFF; DNA: TGTGCCAGCAGTTTCCCCCTGGGGGGAACAAACAATGAGCAGTTCTTC
D: -; J: TRBJ1-1; V: TRBV27; size: few; CDR3: CALYTEAFF; DNA: TGTGCCCTCTACACTGAAGCTTTCTTT
D: TRBD2; J: TRBJ2-1; V: TRBV20-1; size: -; CDR3: CSARAYGLAGSGSYNEQFF; DNA: TGCAGTGCTAGAGCCTATGGACTAGCGGGATCGGGTTCCTACAATGAGCAGTTCTTC
D: -; J: TRBJ1-1; V: TRBV20-1; size: -; CDR3: CSAIAGGNTEAFF; DNA: TGCAGTGCTATCGCGGGAGGGAACACTGAAGCTTTCTTT
D: TRBD1; J: TRBJ2-2; V: TRBV7-2; size: many; CDR3: CASSRDGTGVTGELFF; DNA: TGTGCCAGCAGCCGGGACGGGACAGGGGTCACCGGGGAGCTGTTTTTT
D: TRBD1; J: TRBJ1-2; V: TRBV28; size: -; CDR3: CASSLFRGRDYGYTF; DNA: TGTGCCAGCAGTTTATTCAGGGGGCGCGACTATGGCTACACCTTC
D: TRBD2; J: TRBJ2-3; V: TRBV7-2; size: few; CDR3: CASSSRTSGRADTQYF; DNA: TGTGCCAGCAGCTCTCGGACTAGCGGGAGAGCAGATACGCAGTATTTT
D: -; J: TRBJ2-3; V: TRBV6-2/TRBV6-3; size: -; CDR3: CASSYSPRPNTDTQYF; DNA: TGTGCCAGCAGTTACTCCCCGAGACCCAACACAGATACGCAGTATTTT
D: -; J: TRBJ2-7; V: TRBV6-2/TRBV6-3; size: few; CDR3: CASSYKGTSYEQYF; DNA: TGTGCCAGCAGTTACAAAGGTACCTCCTACGAGCAGTACTTC
D: TRBD2; J: TRBJ2-7; V: TRBV10-3; size: -; CDR3: CAISESGGTDEQYF; DNA: TGTGCCATCAGTGAGTCGGGAGGGACCGACGAGCAGTACTTC
D: TRBD1; J: TRBJ1-1; V: TRBV5-1; size: -; CDR3: CASSPQGQGAHTEAFF; DNA: TGCGCCAGCAGCCCCCAGGGACAGGGAGCCCACACTGAAGCTTTCTTT
D: -; J: TRBJ2-7; V: TRBV11-2; size: -; CDR3: CASSRHRGFEQYF; DNA: TGTGCCAGCAGCCGACACCGCGGGTTCGAGCAGTACTTC
D: -; J: TRBJ2-4; V: TRBV11-2; size: -; CDR3: CASSSRDANIQYF; DNA: TGTGCCAGCAGCTCCCGGGACGCCAACATTCAGTACTTC
D: TRBD2; J: TRBJ2-3; V: TRBV6-2/TRBV6-3; size: few; CDR3: CASTDSIAGGPEDTQYF; DNA: TGTGCCAGCACCGACTCAATAGCGGGAGGGCCTGAAGATACGCAGTATTTT
D: -; J: TRBJ2-6; V: TRBV6-4; size: -; CDR3: CASSDSRSSGANVLTF; DNA: TGTGCCAGCAGTGACTCCCGTAGCTCTGGGGCCAACGTCCTGACTTTC